The 2 T cell receptor beta chains below were found in one sample sequenced in a study of identical twins. TCRdb reprocessed the 5' RACE reads with MiXCR, giving one entry per CDR3 protein. The sample holds approximately 670,000 distinct CDR3 sequences, around 6.1% seen once. The sample taken for sequencing was naive T cells sorted from blood. Receptors were obtained from a man between 18 and 35 years old in good health.

This clonotype was picked up many times. The rearrangement uses TRBV12-3 or TRBV12-4 and TRBJ2-7, with D tentatively TRBD1 or TRBD2 (5 bases each). The CDR3 length is 12 residues. V lost 3 bases and J 5 bases, leaving 8 bases between the germline ends. The CDR3 loop reads CASSFWGNEQYF. DNA of the CDR3: TGTGCCAGCAGTTTTTGGGGGAACGAGCAGTACTTC.

This clonotype was counted ten times or more. V gene TRBV20-1 combines with J gene TRBJ2-7; 8 bases align to TRBD2. Germline V lookup: CDR1 DFQATT, CDR2 SNEGSKA (reference sequence). The CDR3 sequence is 14 residues long. The J segment lost 0 bases and the V segment lost 3 bases, leaving 4 bases of the junction unmatched. The CDR3 region is CSASQAGGSYEQYF. DNA for the CDR3: TGCAGTGCTAGCCAGGCGGGAGGCTCCTACGAGCAGTACTTC.